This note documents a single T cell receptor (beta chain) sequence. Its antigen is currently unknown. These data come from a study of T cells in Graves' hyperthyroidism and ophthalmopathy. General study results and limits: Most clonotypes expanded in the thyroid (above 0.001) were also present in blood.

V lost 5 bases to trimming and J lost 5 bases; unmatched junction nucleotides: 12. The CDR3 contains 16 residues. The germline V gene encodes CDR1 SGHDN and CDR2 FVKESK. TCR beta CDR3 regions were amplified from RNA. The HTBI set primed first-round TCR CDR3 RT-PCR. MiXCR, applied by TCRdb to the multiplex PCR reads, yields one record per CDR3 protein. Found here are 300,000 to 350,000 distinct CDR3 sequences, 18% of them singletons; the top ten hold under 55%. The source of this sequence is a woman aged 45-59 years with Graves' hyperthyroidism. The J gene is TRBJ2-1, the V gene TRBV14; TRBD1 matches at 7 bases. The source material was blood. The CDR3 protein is CASSKIRQGPHNEQFF. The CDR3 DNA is TGTGCCAGCAGCAAGATAAGACAGGGACCGCACAATGAGCAGTTCTTC.